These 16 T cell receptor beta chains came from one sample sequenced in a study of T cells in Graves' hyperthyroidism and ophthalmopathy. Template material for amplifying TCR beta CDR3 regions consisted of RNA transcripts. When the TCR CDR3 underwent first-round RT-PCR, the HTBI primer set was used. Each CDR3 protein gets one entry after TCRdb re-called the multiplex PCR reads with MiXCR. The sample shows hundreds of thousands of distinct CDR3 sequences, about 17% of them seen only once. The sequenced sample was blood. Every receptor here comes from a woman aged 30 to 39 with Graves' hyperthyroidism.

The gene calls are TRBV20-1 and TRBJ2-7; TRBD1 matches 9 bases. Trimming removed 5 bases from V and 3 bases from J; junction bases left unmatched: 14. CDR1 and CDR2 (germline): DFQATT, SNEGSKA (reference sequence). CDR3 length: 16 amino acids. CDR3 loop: CSAGVVGRQGDYEQYF. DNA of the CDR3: TGCAGTGCTGGAGTGGTCGGCAGACAGGGGGACTACGAGCAGTACTTC.

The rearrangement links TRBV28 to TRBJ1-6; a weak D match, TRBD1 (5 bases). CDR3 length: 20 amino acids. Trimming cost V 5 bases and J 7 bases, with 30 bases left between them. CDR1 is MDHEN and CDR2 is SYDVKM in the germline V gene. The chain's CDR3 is CASSGTLGGVRPPQNSPLHF. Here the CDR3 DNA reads TGTGCCAGCAGTGGAACGCTTGGGGGAGTCAGACCTCCCCAGAATTCACCCCTCCACTTT.

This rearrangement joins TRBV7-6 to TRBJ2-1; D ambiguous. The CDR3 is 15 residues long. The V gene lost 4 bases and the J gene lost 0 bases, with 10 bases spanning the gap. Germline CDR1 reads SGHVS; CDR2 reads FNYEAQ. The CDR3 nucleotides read TGTGCCAGCAGCTGGCAGCCTAGCTCCTACAATGAGCAGTTCTTC. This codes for CASSWQPSSYNEQFF.

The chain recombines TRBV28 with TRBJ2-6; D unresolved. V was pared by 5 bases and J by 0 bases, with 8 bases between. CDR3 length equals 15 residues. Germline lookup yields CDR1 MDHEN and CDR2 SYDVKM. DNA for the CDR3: TGTGCCAGCAGTCTTAGATACTCTGGGGCCAACGTCCTGACTTTC. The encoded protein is CASSLRYSGANVLTF.

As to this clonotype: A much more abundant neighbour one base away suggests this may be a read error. The CDR3 nucleotides are TGTGCCAGCAGCGGGATCTCAGATACGCAGTATTTT. Translation gives CASSGISDTQYF. The rearrangement joins TRBV7-3 to TRBJ2-3; D gene ambiguous. V lost 5 bases to trimming and J lost 4 bases, with 7 bases between them. CDR1 is SGHTA and CDR2 is FQGTGA in the germline V gene. CDR3 length equals 12 residues.

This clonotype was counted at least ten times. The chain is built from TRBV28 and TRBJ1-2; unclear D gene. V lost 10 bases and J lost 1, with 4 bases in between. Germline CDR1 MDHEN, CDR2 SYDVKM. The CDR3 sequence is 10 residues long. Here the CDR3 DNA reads TGTGCCACCTATAACTATGGCTACACCTTC. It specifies CATYNYGYTF.

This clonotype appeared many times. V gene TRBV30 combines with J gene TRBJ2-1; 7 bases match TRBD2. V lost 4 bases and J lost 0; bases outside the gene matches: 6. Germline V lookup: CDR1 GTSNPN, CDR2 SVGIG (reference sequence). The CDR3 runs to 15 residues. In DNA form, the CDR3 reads TGTGCCTGGACGGCGGGGGTAGCCTCCTACAATGAGCAGTTCTTC. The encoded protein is CAWTAGVASYNEQFF.

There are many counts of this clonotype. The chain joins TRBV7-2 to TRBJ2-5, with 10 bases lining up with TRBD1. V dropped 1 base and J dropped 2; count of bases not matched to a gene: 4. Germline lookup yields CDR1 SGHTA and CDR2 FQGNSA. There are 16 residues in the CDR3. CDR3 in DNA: TGTGCCAGCAGCTTAGTTGGGACAGGGGCGCAAGAGACCCAGTACTTC. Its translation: CASSLVGTGAQETQYF.

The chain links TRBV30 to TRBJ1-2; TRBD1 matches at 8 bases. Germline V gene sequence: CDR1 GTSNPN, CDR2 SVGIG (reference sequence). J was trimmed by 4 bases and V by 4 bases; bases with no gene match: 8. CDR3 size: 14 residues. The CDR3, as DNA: TGTGCCTGGAACGCTCAGGGGGCAGTCTATGGCTACACCTTC. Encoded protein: CAWNAQGAVYGYTF.

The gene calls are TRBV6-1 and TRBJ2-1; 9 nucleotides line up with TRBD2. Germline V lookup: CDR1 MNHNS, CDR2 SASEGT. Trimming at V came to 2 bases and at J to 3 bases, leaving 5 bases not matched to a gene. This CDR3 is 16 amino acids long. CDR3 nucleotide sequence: TGTGCCAGCAGTGAAAACCCTAGCGGGATCTACAATGAGCAGTTCTTC. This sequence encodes CASSENPSGIYNEQFF.

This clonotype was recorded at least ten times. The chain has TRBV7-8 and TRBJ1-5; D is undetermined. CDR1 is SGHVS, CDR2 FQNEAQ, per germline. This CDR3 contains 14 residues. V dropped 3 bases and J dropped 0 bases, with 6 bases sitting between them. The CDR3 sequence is CASSFHISNQPQHF. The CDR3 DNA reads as TGTGCCAGCAGCTTTCATATTAGCAATCAGCCCCAGCATTTT.

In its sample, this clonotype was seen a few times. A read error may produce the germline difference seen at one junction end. CDR3 region: CASSLTLMREGRGTGEPFF. Written as DNA, the CDR3 is TGTGCCAGCAGTCTGACGCTGATGCGGGAGGGCCGGGGCACCGGGGAGCCGTTTTTT. The chain joins TRBV7-2 to TRBJ2-2, with 9 bases aligning to TRBD2. This CDR3 is 19 amino acids long. Germline values: CDR1 SGHTA, CDR2 FQGNSA.

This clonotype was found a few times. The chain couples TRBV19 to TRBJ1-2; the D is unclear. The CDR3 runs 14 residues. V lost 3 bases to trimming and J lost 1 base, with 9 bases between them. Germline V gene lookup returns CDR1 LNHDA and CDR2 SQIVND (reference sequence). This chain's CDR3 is CASSIAADNYGYTF. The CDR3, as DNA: TGTGCCAGTAGTATTGCGGCAGATAACTATGGCTACACCTTC.

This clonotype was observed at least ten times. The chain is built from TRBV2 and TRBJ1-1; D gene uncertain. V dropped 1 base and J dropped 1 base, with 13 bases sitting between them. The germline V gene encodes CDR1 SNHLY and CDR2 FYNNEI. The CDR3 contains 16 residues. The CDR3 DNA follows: TGTGCCAGCAGTGAAGAAGGCGCCAGCCCGAACACTGAAGCTTTCTTT. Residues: CASSEEGASPNTEAFF.

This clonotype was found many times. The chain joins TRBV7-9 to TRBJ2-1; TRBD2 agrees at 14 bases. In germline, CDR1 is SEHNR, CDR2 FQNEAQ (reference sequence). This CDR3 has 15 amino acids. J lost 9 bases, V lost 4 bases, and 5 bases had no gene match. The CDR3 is CASSSGLAGGSEQFF. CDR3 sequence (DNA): TGTGCCAGCAGCTCAGGACTAGCGGGAGGTAGTGAGCAGTTCTTC.

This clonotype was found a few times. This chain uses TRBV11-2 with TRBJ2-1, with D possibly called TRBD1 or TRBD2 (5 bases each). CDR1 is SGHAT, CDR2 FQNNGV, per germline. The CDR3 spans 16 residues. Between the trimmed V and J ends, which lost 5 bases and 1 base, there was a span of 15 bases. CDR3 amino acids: CASSPLTGQSYNEQFF. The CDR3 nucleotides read TGTGCCAGCAGCCCTCTGACGGGGCAATCCTACAATGAGCAGTTCTTC.